Listed below are T cell receptor beta chains from one sample, sequenced in a study of blood T cells in healthy people across ages. TCRdb reprocessed the 5' RACE reads with MiXCR, giving one entry per CDR3 protein. The table records approximately 770,000 distinct CDR3 sequences, 58% of them present only once. Sample: blood. The receptors shown here come from a man aged 30-40 years in good health. Each CDR3 is given with its conserved first and last residue. Fields, in order: D gene, V gene, clone size, J gene, CDR3 DNA, CDR3 protein. D genes are given only for firm matches. Not all rows give a size; the values are once, few, many and, for expanded clones, a class.

>-|TRBV21-1|-|TRBJ2-7
TGTGCCAGCAGCAAAGTCGGTGGGAGATACGAGCAGTACTTC
CASSKVGGRYEQYF
>TRBD2|TRBV7-2|few|TRBJ2-2
TGTGCCAGCAGCTCACTAGCGGGAGGGGTAATCACCGGGGAGCTGTTTTTT
CASSSLAGGVITGELFF
>-|TRBV5-1|few|TRBJ2-1
TGCGCCAGCAGCGAGACCGGCCGGGAGCAGTTCTTC
CASSETGREQFF
>TRBD1|TRBV27|-|TRBJ2-7
TGTGCCAGCAGCCGGGACAGGGATTTATCCTACGAGCAGTACTTC
CASSRDRDLSYEQYF
>TRBD2|TRBV7-9|-|TRBJ2-3
TGTGCCAGCCAAGCCGGACTAGCGGCAGATACGCAGTATTTT
CASQAGLAADTQYF
>TRBD2|TRBV3-1|many|TRBJ2-1
TGTGCCAGCAGTCCATTAGCGGGTCCAGACAATGAGCAGTTCTTC
CASSPLAGPDNEQFF
>TRBD2|TRBV5-1|-|TRBJ2-1
TGCGCCAGCAGCTTGGTTTTAGCGGGGGGGCCGGCCAATGAGCAGTTCTTC
CASSLVLAGGPANEQFF
>-|TRBV5-1|-|TRBJ2-3
TGCGCCAGCAGCTTGGGACTAGGGATCACAGATACGCAGTATTTT
CASSLGLGITDTQYF
>-|TRBV7-9|few|TRBJ2-1
TGTGCCAGCTCCCCGCCGGTTGGGTCCTTCTCCTACAATGAGCAGTTCTTC
CASSPPVGSFSYNEQFF
>TRBD1|TRBV6-1|-|TRBJ2-1
TGTGCCAGCAGCGACGGGACAGGGTCTTCTGAGCAGTTCTTC
CASSDGTGSSEQFF
>-|TRBV6-2/TRBV6-3|-|TRBJ2-1
TGTGCCAGCAGTTATGGTTGGCGAAACAATGAGCAGTTCTTC
CASSYGWRNNEQFF
>-|TRBV7-9|-|TRBJ2-7
TGTGCCAGCAGCCCCCGGAGTAGCGGAACCTACGAGCAGTACTTC
CASSPRSSGTYEQYF
>TRBD1|TRBV6-6|-|TRBJ1-2
TGTGCCAGCAGTTATCTTGGGACAGGGGGCTACACCTTC
CASSYLGTGGYTF
>-|TRBV3-1|-|TRBJ2-7
TGTGCCAGCAGCCAAGGTGGTTCAGTGTACGAGCAGTACTTC
CASSQGGSVYEQYF
>-|TRBV21-1|-|TRBJ2-7
TGTGCCAGCAGCAATACGGGGTCCGAGCAGTACTTC
CASSNTGSEQYF
>-|TRBV2|-|TRBJ2-3
TGTGCCAGCAGTGCGGACCGATACGCGGGGCTAGATACGCAGTATTTT
CASSADRYAGLDTQYF
>-|TRBV5-1|few|TRBJ1-5
TGCGCCAGCAGCTTGAACTACGGCGCTCAGCCCCAGCATTTT
CASSLNYGAQPQHF
>TRBD2|TRBV10-3|-|TRBJ2-1
TGTGCCATCAGTGAGTCGGGCGGGGGGCGAGGGTACAATGAGCAGTTCTTC
CAISESGGGRGYNEQFF
>TRBD2|TRBV18|-|TRBJ2-7
TGTGCCAGCTCACCACTCTCGACTAGCGGGTACGAGCAGTACTTC
CASSPLSTSGYEQYF
>-|TRBV7-8|few|TRBJ2-7
TGTGCCAGCAGTTTTGGTCTACTCTACGAGCAGTACTTC
CASSFGLLYEQYF
>TRBD1|TRBV20-1|-|TRBJ1-1
TGCAGTGCTGCCCGACAGGGAGGGACTGAAGCTTTCTTT
CSAARQGGTEAFF
>-|TRBV20-1|few|TRBJ2-7
TGCAGTGCTAGCAACCATCCATTCAGCTACGAGCAGTACTTC
CSASNHPFSYEQYF
>-|TRBV24-1|few|TRBJ2-3
TGTGCCACCAGTGATTCCCTCCTGGGGGGAACTAGCACAGATACGCAGTATTTT
CATSDSLLGGTSTDTQYF
>-|TRBV6-5|few|TRBJ1-6
TGTGCCAGCAGGACTTCAATCATGATTTCACCCCTCCACTTT
CASRTSIMISPLHF
>TRBD1|TRBV25-1|once|TRBJ2-7
TGTGCCAGCCATGGGGGGACAGGGGCTCGGGACGAGCAGTACTTT
CASHGGTGARDEQYF
>-|TRBV15|many|TRBJ2-1
TGTGCCACCAGCCCGGGAAGAGGCTCCTACAATGAGCAGTTCTTC
CATSPGRGSYNEQFF
>-|TRBV9|-|TRBJ2-7
TGTGCCAGCAGCGTAGATGGTAGGGTTGGTGATTCCGAGCAGTACTTC
CASSVDGRVGDSEQYF
>TRBD1|TRBV7-2|-|TRBJ1-2
TGTGCCAGCAGCTTAGCAGACAGGGGGCATGGCTACACCTTC
CASSLADRGHGYTF
>-|TRBV5-1|once|TRBJ2-1
TGCGCCAGCAGCGTAATACCCGGGGGTGAGCAGTTCTTC
CASSVIPGGEQFF
>-|TRBV2|-|TRBJ1-5
TGTGCCAGCAGTAGTAACCCCCTTCAGCCCCAGCATTTT
CASSSNPLQPQHF
>-|TRBV13|few|TRBJ2-7
TGTGCCAGCAGCTTAGAGGACAGTCCCTACGAGCAGTACTTC
CASSLEDSPYEQYF
>-|TRBV20-1|-|TRBJ2-7
TGCAGTGCTAGAGATCGGCGTCAGGCCTACAACGAGCAGTACTTC
CSARDRRQAYNEQYF
>-|TRBV6-8|few|TRBJ2-7
TGTGCCAGCACCTACCATGCTAGGGGTCCGGGCGCCAACTCCTACGAGCAGTACTTC
CASTYHARGPGANSYEQYF
>TRBD2|TRBV12-3/TRBV12-4|-|TRBJ2-5
TGTGCCAGCAGTCGCCAGCGGGGAAACACGTACCAAGAGACCCAGTACTTC
CASSRQRGNTYQETQYF
>-|TRBV11-2|once|TRBJ2-3
TGCGCCAGCGCCGGACAGATTAGCACAGATACGCAGTATTTT
CASAGQISTDTQYF
>TRBD2|TRBV7-2|-|TRBJ2-1
TGTGCCAGCAGCACAGCGAGGCGGGAGGAAAATGAGCAGTTCTTC
CASSTARREENEQFF
>-|TRBV4-3|-|TRBJ2-1
TGCGCCAACAGCCAAGAGGTTGGCAGTAACTACAATGAGCAGTTCTTC
CANSQEVGSNYNEQFF